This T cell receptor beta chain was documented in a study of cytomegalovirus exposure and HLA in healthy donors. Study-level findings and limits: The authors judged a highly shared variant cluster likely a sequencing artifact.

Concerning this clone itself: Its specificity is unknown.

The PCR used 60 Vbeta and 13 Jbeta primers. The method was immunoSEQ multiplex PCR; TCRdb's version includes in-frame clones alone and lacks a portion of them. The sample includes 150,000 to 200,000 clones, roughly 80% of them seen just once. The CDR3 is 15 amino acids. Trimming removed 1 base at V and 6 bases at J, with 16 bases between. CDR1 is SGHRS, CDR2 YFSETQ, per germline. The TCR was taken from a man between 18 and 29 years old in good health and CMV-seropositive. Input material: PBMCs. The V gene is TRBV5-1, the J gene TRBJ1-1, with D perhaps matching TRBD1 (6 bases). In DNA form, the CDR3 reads TGCGCCAGCAGCTTGATGGGCCTAGGGACATCTGAAGCTTTCTTT. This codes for CASSLMGLGTSEAFF. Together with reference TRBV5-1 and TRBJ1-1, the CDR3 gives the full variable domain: KAGVTQTPRYLIKTRGQQVTLSCSPISGHRSVSWYQQTPGQGLQFLFEYFSETQRNKGNFPGRFSGRQFSNSRSEMNVSTLELGDSALYLCASSLMGLGTSEAFFGQGTRLTVV.